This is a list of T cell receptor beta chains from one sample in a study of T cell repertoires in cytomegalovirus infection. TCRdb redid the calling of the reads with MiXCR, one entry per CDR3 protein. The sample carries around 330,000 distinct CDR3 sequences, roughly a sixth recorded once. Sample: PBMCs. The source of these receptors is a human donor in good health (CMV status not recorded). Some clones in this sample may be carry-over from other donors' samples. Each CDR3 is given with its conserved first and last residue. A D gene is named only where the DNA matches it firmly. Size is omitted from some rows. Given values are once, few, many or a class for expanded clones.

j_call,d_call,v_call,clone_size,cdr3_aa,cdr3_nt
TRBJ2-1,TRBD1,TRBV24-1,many,CATSRGGGNEQFF,TGTGCCACCAGCCGAGGGGGCGGGAATGAGCAGTTCTTC
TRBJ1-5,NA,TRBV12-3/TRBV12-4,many,CASSWGARANQPQHF,TGTGCCAGCAGTTGGGGGGCGAGGGCGAACCAGCCCCAGCATTTT
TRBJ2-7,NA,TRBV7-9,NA,CAVGGGNQYEQYF,TGTGCCGTGGGAGGGGGAAACCAGTACGAGCAGTACTTC
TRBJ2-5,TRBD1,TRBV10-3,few,CAISLTGGDETQYF,TGTGCCATCAGCCTGACAGGGGGCGACGAGACCCAGTACTTC
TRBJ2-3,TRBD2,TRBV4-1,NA,CASSQDPSGGTDTQYF,TGCGCCAGCAGCCAAGATCCTAGCGGGGGAACAGATACGCAGTATTTT
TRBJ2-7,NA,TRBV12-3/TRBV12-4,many,CASSGNRGLAYEQYF,TGTGCCAGCAGTGGTAACAGGGGACTGGCCTACGAGCAGTACTTC
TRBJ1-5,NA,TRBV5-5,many,CASSRLPGGQPQHF,TGTGCCAGCAGCCGACTCCCGGGTGGGCAGCCCCAGCATTTT
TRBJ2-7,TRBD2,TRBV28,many,CASRPRGARDEQYF,TGTGCCAGCCGCCCGCGGGGGGCGAGGGACGAGCAGTACTTC
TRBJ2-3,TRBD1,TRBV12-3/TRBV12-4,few,CASSFGTGIGADTQYF,TGTGCCAGCAGTTTTGGGACAGGAATAGGCGCAGATACGCAGTATTTT
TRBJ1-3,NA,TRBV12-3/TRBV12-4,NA,CASRLDISGNTIYF,TGTGCCAGCAGATTGGACATTTCTGGAAACACCATATATTTT
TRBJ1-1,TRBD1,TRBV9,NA,CASSVVGTGPYDAFF,TGTGCCAGCAGCGTAGTTGGGACAGGGCCTTACGACGCTTTCTTT
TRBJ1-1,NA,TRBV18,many,CASSPPAGSTEAFF,TGTGCCAGCTCACCACCAGCAGGGTCCACTGAAGCTTTCTTT
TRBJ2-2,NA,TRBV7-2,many,CASSRDLNTGELFF,TGTGCCAGCAGCCGGGACCTAAACACCGGGGAGCTGTTTTTT
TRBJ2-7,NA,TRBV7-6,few,CASSLVSGGASEQYF,TGTGCCAGCAGCTTAGTATCCGGGGGCGCATCCGAGCAGTACTTC
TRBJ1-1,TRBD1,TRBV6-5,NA,CASGSRDREEAFF,TGTGCCAGCGGTTCCCGGGACAGGGAAGAAGCTTTCTTT
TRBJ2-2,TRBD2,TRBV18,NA,CASSPRLAGRDGYTGELFF,TGTGCCAGCTCACCGAGACTAGCGGGGAGAGATGGTTACACCGGGGAGCTGTTTTTT
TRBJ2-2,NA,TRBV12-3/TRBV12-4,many,CASSVAWVFTGELFF,TGTGCCAGCAGTGTAGCTTGGGTCTTCACCGGGGAGCTGTTTTTT
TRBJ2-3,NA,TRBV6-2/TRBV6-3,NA,CASSYFGGYTDTQYF,TGTGCCAGCAGTTACTTTGGCGGCTACACAGATACGCAGTATTTT
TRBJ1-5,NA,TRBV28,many,CASSLYKSNQPQHF,TGTGCCAGCAGTTTATACAAGAGCAATCAGCCCCAGCATTTT
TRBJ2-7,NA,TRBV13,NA,CASSPGLPFGEQYF,TGTGCCAGCAGCCCCGGACTACCGTTCGGCGAGCAGTACTTC
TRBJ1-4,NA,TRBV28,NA,CASGGTADEKLFF,TGTGCCAGCGGTGGGACGGCAGACGAAAAACTGTTTTTT
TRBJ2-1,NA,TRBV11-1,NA,CASRSGYPRNEQFF,TGTGCCAGCCGCTCGGGGTACCCCCGAAATGAGCAGTTCTTC
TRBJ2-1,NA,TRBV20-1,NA,CSARDQGFNEQFF,TGCAGTGCTAGAGATCAGGGCTTCAATGAGCAGTTCTTC
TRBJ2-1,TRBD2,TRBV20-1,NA,CSASSTSSGRQGEQFF,TGCAGTGCTAGCAGTACTTCTAGCGGGAGGCAGGGTGAGCAGTTCTTC
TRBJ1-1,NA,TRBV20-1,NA,CSGKAGFDRPEAFF,TGCAGTGGGAAGGCAGGATTTGATCGTCCTGAAGCTTTCTTT
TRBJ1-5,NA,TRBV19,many,CASSVRVPQPQHF,TGTGCCAGTAGTGTCAGGGTCCCTCAGCCCCAGCATTTT
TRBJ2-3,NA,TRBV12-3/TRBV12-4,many,CASRGEQSTDTQYF,TGTGCCAGCAGGGGGGAGCAGAGCACAGATACGCAGTATTTT
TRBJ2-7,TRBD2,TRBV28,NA,CASIQEASGAYEQYF,TGTGCCAGCATCCAAGAGGCTAGCGGTGCCTACGAGCAGTACTTC
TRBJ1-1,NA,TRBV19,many,CASSLSGGGRGNTEAFF,TGTGCCAGTAGTCTCTCCGGGGGTGGACGGGGGAACACTGAAGCTTTCTTT
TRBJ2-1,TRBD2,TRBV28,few,CASSSSGGAFFEQFF,TGTGCCAGCAGTTCCAGCGGGGGGGCCTTTTTTGAGCAGTTCTTC
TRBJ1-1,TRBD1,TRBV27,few,CASSPWTGGDTEAFF,TGTGCCAGCAGTCCCTGGACAGGGGGGGACACTGAAGCTTTCTTT
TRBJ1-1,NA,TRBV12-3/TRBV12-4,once,CATTTGPNTEAFF,TGTGCCACCACCACCGGGCCTAACACTGAAGCTTTCTTT
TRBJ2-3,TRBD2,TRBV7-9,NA,CASSLAGSTTDTQNF,TGTGCCAGCAGCCTAGCGGGGAGCACTACAGATACGCAGAATTTT
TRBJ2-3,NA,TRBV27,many,CASSPTSSTGDTQYF,TGTGCCAGCAGTCCGACCTCGTCCACGGGAGATACGCAGTATTTT
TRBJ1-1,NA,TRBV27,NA,CASAFSVNTEAFF,TGTGCCAGCGCGTTTTCGGTGAACACTGAAGCTTTCTTT
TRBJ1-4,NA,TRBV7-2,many,CASSQQRPGSELFF,TGTGCCAGCAGCCAACAGCGTCCGGGATCGGAACTGTTTTTT
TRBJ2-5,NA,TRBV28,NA,CASSLGTPQETQYF,TGTGCCAGCAGTCTCGGGACGCCCCAAGAGACCCAGTACTTC
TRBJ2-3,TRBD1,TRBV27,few,CASSHRTGTSTDTQYF,TGTGCCAGCAGCCATCGGACAGGAACTAGCACAGATACGCAGTATTTT
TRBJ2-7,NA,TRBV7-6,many,CASSPRTEVVGEQYF,TGTGCCAGCAGCCCCAGGACGGAAGTGGTGGGCGAGCAGTACTTC
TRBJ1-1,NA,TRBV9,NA,CASSVNEGLRNTEAFF,TGTGCCAGCAGCGTGAATGAGGGCTTGCGGAACACTGAAGCTTTCTTT
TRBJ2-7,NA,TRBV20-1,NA,CSAKPRVQTDSYEQYF,TGCAGTGCTAAACCCAGGGTACAGACCGACTCCTACGAGCAGTACTTC
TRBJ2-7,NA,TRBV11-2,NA,CASSLSLSDEQYF,TGTGCCAGCAGCTTATCCCTCAGTGACGAGCAGTACTTC
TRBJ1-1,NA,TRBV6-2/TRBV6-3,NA,CASSYGQQGVNTEAFF,TGTGCCAGCAGTTACGGGCAGCAAGGGGTGAACACTGAAGCTTTCTTT
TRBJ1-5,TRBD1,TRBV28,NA,CASRQGSQPQHF,TGTGCCAGCCGACAGGGAAGTCAGCCCCAGCATTTT
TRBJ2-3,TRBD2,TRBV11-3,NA,CASSARGGGFTDTQYF,TGTGCCAGCAGCGCCCGGGGGGGGGGCTTCACAGATACGCAGTATTTT
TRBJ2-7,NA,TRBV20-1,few,CSARGGAAIVYEQYF,TGCAGTGCTAGGGGGGGGGCAGCGATCGTCTACGAGCAGTACTTC
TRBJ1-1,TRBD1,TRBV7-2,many,CASSRPGQTVMNTEAFF,TGTGCCAGCAGTCGTCCGGGACAGACAGTCATGAACACTGAAGCTTTCTTT